This TCR beta chain stems from a study of T cells expressing NK-cell markers. Study-wide background: The eight sequenced donors comprised seven who were HCMV-seropositive and one who was seronegative.

The CDR3 runs 12 residues. The germline V gene has CDR1 SGHTA and CDR2 FQGNSA. 5'RACE template switching with UMIs generated TCR beta cDNA. TCRdb reworked the 5' RACE reads into one entry per CDR3 protein, no DNA. This sample's table reports about 460,000 distinct CDR3 sequences. This TCR was sampled from a woman in her fifties or sixties in good health. Sequencing was performed on blood T cells: a sorted CD56 or NKG2C T cell subset, CD4+ or CD8+ T cells, or bulk PBMC T cells (not recorded which). V and J are TRBV7-2 and TRBJ1-1. CDR3 region: CASSPEMREAFF.